This T cell receptor (beta chain) was observed in a study of cytomegalovirus exposure and HLA in healthy donors. Deletions cut 0 bases from V and 6 bases from J, with 13 bases between. The CDR3 runs 14 residues. The germline CDR1 and CDR2 sequences are SGHNT and YYREEE (reference sequence). Here immunoSEQ multiplex PCR was the method, and the copy in TCRdb shows in-frame clones only, minus some. The repertoire holds about 270,000 clones, with just over 85% as singletons. V gene TRBV5-4 combines with J gene TRBJ2-7, with TRBD1 as a possible D gene (6 bases). The sample consisted of PBMCs. This TCR derives from a woman younger than 30 in good health and CMV-seronegative. CDR3 region: CASSLGAGVGEQYF. For the CDR3, the DNA is TGTGCCAGCAGCTTGGGGGCAGGGGTGGGCGAGCAGTACTTC.